The clone carrying this TCR beta chain turned up a few times. The antigen is not known. The sample comes from a study of T-cell memory formation after mild COVID-19. Amplification by 5'RACE using constant-segment primers produced TCR alpha and TCR beta cDNA libraries that carried sample barcodes and UMIs. One entry per CDR3 protein, called by TCRdb with MiXCR from the 5' RACE reads. The sample carries over 300,000 distinct CDR3 sequences, approximately 22% recorded once. V was trimmed by 7 bases and J by 4 bases, leaving 14 bases between them. The CDR3 spans 14 residues. The V gene's germline CDR1 is SGHRS and CDR2 YFSETQ. Regarding the study as a whole: The CD4+ clones that contracted clustered mainly within CM and EM, and the CD8+ clones concentrated in EMRA. Later expanders leaned toward CD4+, whereas clones contracting from day 15 to 85 were balanced CD4/CD8. Within pre-infection memory, some responding clones were found, suggesting cross-reactive memory joined.

This rearrangement joins TRBV5-1 to TRBJ2-2; D may be TRBD1 (5 bases). Sample: PBMCs or a T cell subset sorted from them (not recorded which). The clonotype was recovered from a man aged 18-30 years who had mild COVID-19 (a few samples of this study predate the infection). Cell type and time point are not known. In nucleotides, the CDR3 is TGCGCCAGCGGGGCAGGATTTTTCACCGGGGAGCTGTTTTTT. It translates to CASGAGFFTGELFF.